Below, 9 T cell receptor beta chains from the same sample are listed, as sequenced in a study of cytomegalovirus exposure and HLA in healthy donors. With 60 Vbeta and 13 Jbeta primers, the PCR was carried out. TCRdb keeps only in-frame clones here, not all; method: immunoSEQ multiplex PCR. The sample has tens of thousands of clones; 70% are singletons. Material for sequencing was PBMCs. The receptors here all came from a woman in her forties or fifties in good health and CMV-seropositive.

The rearrangement joins TRBV5-6 to TRBJ2-7; a weak D match, TRBD2 (6 bases). Germline V gene data show CDR1 as SGHDT and CDR2 as YYEEEE. CDR3 length: 15 amino acids. The germline V and J ends were trimmed by 0 bases and 3 bases, with 13 bases remaining between them. CDR3 nucleotide sequence: TGTGCCAGCAGCTTGGCGGGAGTGTCAATCTACGAGCAGTACTTC. Translating it yields CASSLAGVSIYEQYF.

The V gene is TRBV7-4, the J gene TRBJ2-1, with 7 bases fitting TRBD2. Germline V CDR1 and CDR2: SGHVT, SQSDAQ. This CDR3 is 16 amino acids long. The ends lost 2 bases at V and 7 bases at J; junction bases unmatched: 11. The DNA for the CDR3 is TGTGCCAGCAGCTTATCGCCGAGCGGGAATCGGAATGAGCAGTTCTTC. Translation: CASSLSPSGNRNEQFF. The full variable domain, rest sourced from reference TRBV7-4 and TRBJ2-1, is GAGVSQSPRYKVAKRGRDVALRCDSISGHVTLYWYRQTLGQGSEVLTYSQSDAQRDKSGRPSGRFSAERPERSVSTLKIQRTEQGDSAVYLCASSLSPSGNRNEQFFGPGTRLTVL.

V usage is TRBV7-6 and J usage is TRBJ2-1; 8 nucleotides align to TRBD2. The CDR3 runs to 15 residues. The V and J ends lost 1 base and 5 bases, in that order; junction bases with no gene match: 4. CDR1 is SGHVS, CDR2 FNYEAQ, per germline. CDR3 nucleotides: TGTGCCAGCAGCTTAGATCTAGCGGGTGACAATGAGCAGTTCTTC. This sequence encodes CASSLDLAGDNEQFF.

The chain is built from TRBV6-1 and TRBJ2-1; TRBD2 agrees at 7 bases. Germline CDR1 is MNHNS and CDR2 is SASEGT. V lost 1 base and J lost 12; bases outside the gene matches: 15. The CDR3 covers 16 residues. The CDR3 region has the DNA TGTGCCAGCAGTGAAGTATTTGGCGGGAGCCCCGACGCGCAGTTCTTC. Protein product: CASSEVFGGSPDAQFF.

The chain joins TRBV30 to TRBJ2-6; 10 bases map to TRBD2. The CDR3 spans 18 residues. CDR1 and CDR2 from the germline V gene are GTSNPN and SVGIG (reference sequence). Trimming at V came to 2 bases and at J to 3 bases, leaving 10 bases not matched to a gene. CDR3 DNA: TGTGCCTGGAGTACGGATCTAGCGGGAGAGTTTGGGGCCAACGTCCTGACTTTC. Translation gives CAWSTDLAGEFGANVLTF.

V gene TRBV7-3 combines with J gene TRBJ2-1; the D gene is possibly TRBD2 (5 bases). CDR1 is SGHTA and CDR2 is FQGTGA in the germline V gene. Trimming took off 5 bases at V and 3 bases at J, with 8 bases between the two ends. This CDR3 is built from 13 residues. The CDR3 spells CASSGTSYNEQFF. The CDR3 nucleotides read TGTGCCAGCAGCGGCACTAGCTACAATGAGCAGTTCTTC.

The genes are TRBV11-2 and TRBJ2-3; 8 bases align to TRBD2. Per the germline V gene, CDR1 is SGHAT and CDR2 is FQNNGV. Trimming removed 4 bases from V and 3 bases from J; junction bases left unmatched: 18. The length of the CDR3 is 19 residues. Here the CDR3 reads CASSSERGRPSFLTDTQYF. Here the CDR3 DNA reads TGTGCCAGCAGCTCGGAGCGGGGGCGCCCATCCTTCCTTACAGATACGCAGTATTTT. The full variable domain, with the rest looked up from reference TRBV11-2 and TRBJ2-3, is EAGVAQSPRYKIIEKRQSVAFWCNPISGHATLYWYQQILGQGPKLLIQFQNNGVVDDSQLPKDRFSAERLKGVDSTLKIQPAKLEDSAVYLCASSSERGRPSFLTDTQYFGPGTRLTVL.

The genes are TRBV9 and TRBJ1-5, with unresolved D. The CDR3 contains 15 residues. V dropped 3 bases and J dropped 7 bases, with 17 bases sitting between them. Germline V lookup: CDR1 SGDLS, CDR2 YYNGEE. The CDR3 nucleotides are TGTGCCAGCAGCGCCGACCCGACTGAATGGCAGCCCCAGCATTTT. Translating it yields CASSADPTEWQPQHF.

V usage is TRBV9 and J usage is TRBJ1-3; 11 bases are shared with TRBD1. The CDR3 totals 14 residues. V trimming: 7 bases; J trimming: 3 bases; junction bases outside the gene matches: 3. The germline CDR1 and CDR2 sequences are SGDLS and YYNGEE. CDR3 nucleotide sequence: TGTGCCAGCGGACAGGGGGCTAATGGAAACACCATATATTTT. Protein: CASGQGANGNTIYF.